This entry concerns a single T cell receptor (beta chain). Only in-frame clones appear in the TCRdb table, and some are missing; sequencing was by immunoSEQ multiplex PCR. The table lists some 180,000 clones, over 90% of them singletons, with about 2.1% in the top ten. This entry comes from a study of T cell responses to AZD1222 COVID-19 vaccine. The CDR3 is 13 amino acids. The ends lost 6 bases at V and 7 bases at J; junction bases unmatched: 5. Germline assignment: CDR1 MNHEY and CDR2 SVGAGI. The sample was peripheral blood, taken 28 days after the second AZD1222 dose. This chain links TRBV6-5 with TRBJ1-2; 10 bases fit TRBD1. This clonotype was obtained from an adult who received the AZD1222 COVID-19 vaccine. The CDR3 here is CASRTGGIGGYTF. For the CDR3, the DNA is TGTGCCAGCAGGACAGGGGGCATCGGTGGCTACACCTTC.